This is a list of T cell receptor beta chains from one sample in a study of monozygotic twins with inflammatory bowel disease. Following a re-call of the 5' RACE reads, TCRdb has one entry per CDR3 protein and lacks DNA. This table holds approximately 380,000 distinct CDR3 sequences. The sequenced sample was blood. The receptors come from a human donor with ulcerative colitis or Crohn's disease, or a healthy co-twin of an affected twin (not recorded which). Both conserved end residues are part of each CDR3.

CASSSLGLATYNEQFF	TRBJ2-1	TRBV7-2
CASSLPGITDTQYF	TRBJ2-3	TRBV5-1
CAIMDRDDIQYF	TRBJ2-4	TRBV10-3
CASSFAGTGTGERSYEQYF	TRBJ2-7	TRBV12-3/TRBV12-4
CASSLTRQGGGNQPQHF	TRBJ1-5	TRBV7-2
CASSSFPRGTDTQYF	TRBJ2-3	TRBV28
CASSPRTAAYEQYF	TRBJ2-7	TRBV7-8
CASSPSAGQGFGELFF	TRBJ2-2	TRBV5-1
CASSYGLGRANEKLFF	TRBJ1-4	TRBV6-5
CATMGRAHSNQPQHF	TRBJ1-5	TRBV24-1
CAISERTGNSPLHF	TRBJ1-6	TRBV10-3
CATSRDTQIGELFF	TRBJ2-2	TRBV15
CSARGGTRRDTQYF	TRBJ2-3	TRBV20-1
CASSVGSSGGDETQYF	TRBJ2-5	TRBV9
CSARAGQRNTEAFF	TRBJ1-1	TRBV20-1
CSARGTEPYEQYF	TRBJ2-7	TRBV20-1
CASSYSGSSCNEQFF	TRBJ2-1	TRBV28
CASSLRQYEQYF	TRBJ2-7	TRBV28
CASRNRTGHYEQYF	TRBJ2-7	TRBV27
CASSDRQGADEQYF	TRBJ2-7	TRBV2
CASSFGTAFQDTQYF	TRBJ2-3	TRBV28
CATSENSVKLFF	TRBJ1-4	TRBV24-1
CASSLDRGPEQYF	TRBJ2-7	TRBV5-1
CASSTSLQDYYGYTF	TRBJ1-2	TRBV19
CSAISGATYNEQFF	TRBJ2-1	TRBV20-1
CASSRYSGTGRLFSYNEQFF	TRBJ2-1	TRBV5-1
CASSIRFQGATYEQYF	TRBJ2-7	TRBV19
CASSLGDRNTEAFF	TRBJ1-1	TRBV5-6
CASSRNAGQSTDTQYF	TRBJ2-3	TRBV12-3/TRBV12-4
CASSAENSPLHF	TRBJ1-6	TRBV5-1
CASSFGENPSYEQYF	TRBJ2-7	TRBV5-4
CASSLADDIAKNIQYF	TRBJ2-4	TRBV5-1
CASRSGFSDEQFF	TRBJ2-1	TRBV5-1
CATSIWRGAYEQYF	TRBJ2-7	TRBV15
CSAQERQGRSQPQHF	TRBJ1-5	TRBV20-1
CASSLGLAGPQETQYF	TRBJ2-5	TRBV7-2
CASSRQGFGEAFF	TRBJ1-1	TRBV7-2
CASSFGTHSYEQYF	TRBJ2-7	TRBV12-3/TRBV12-4
CASSRHRAVPETQYF	TRBJ2-5	TRBV5-6
CATSSQGLTEAFF	TRBJ1-1	TRBV15
CALRDTPGGYTF	TRBJ1-2	TRBV6-1
CASSISGGQSDTQYF	TRBJ2-3	TRBV19
CASDGGGVRDTQYF	TRBJ2-3	TRBV7-2
CASRKLAGEIYEQYF	TRBJ2-7	TRBV6-2/TRBV6-3
CSARDEFGRGRTDTQYF	TRBJ2-3	TRBV20-1
CASSLGWTGGYNEQFF	TRBJ2-1	TRBV7-2
CASSLGSSSYNEQFF	TRBJ2-1	TRBV9
CASSRGIIDEQFF	TRBJ2-1	TRBV7-9
CASSQERWADGYTF	TRBJ1-2	TRBV4-1
CSATRGRWSNQPQHF	TRBJ1-5	TRBV20-1
CASSLGPGAGNYGYTF	TRBJ1-2	TRBV4-1